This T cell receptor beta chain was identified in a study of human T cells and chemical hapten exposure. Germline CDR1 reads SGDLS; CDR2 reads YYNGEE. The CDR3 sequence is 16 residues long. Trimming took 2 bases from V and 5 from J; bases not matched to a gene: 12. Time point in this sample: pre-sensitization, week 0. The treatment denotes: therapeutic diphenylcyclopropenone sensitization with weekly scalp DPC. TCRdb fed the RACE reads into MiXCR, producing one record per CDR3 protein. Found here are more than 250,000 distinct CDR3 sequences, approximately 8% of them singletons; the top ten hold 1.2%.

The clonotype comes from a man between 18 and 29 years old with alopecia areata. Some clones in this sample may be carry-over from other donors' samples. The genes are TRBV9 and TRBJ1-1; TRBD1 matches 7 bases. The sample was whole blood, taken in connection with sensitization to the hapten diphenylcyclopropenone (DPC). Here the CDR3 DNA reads TGTGCCAGCAGCGTTAGAGAAGACAGGGCATTGACTGAAGCTTTCTTT. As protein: CASSVREDRALTEAFF.